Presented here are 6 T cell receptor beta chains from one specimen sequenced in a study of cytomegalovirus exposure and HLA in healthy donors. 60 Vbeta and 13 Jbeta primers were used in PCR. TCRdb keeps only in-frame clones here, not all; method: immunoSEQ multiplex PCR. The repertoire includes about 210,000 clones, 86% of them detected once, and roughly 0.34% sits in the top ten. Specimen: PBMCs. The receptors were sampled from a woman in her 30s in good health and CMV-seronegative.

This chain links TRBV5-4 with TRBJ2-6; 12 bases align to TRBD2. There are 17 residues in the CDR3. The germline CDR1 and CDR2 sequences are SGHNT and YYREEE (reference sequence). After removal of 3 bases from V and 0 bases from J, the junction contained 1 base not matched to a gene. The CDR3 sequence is CASSSSGRVSGANVLTF. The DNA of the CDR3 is TGTGCCAGCAGCTCTAGCGGGAGGGTCTCTGGGGCCAACGTCCTGACTTTC.

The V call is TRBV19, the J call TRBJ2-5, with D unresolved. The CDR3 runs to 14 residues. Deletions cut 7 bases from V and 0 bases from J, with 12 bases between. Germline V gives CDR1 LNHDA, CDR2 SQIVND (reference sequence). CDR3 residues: CASNDNSYQETQYF. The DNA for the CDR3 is TGTGCCAGTAATGACAACTCCTACCAAGAGACCCAGTACTTC.

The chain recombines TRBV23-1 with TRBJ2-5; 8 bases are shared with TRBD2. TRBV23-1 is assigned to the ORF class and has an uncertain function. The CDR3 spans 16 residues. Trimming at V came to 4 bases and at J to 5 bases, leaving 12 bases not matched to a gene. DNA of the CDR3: TGCGCCAGCAGTCTCTCGCCGGGACCTAGCGGGGAGACCCAGTACTTC. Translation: CASSLSPGPSGETQYF.

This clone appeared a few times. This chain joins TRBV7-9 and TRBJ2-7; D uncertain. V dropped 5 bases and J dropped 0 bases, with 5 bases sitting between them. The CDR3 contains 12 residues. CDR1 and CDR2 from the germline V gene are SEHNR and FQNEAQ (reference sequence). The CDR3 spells CASSASSYEQYF. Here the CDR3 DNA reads TGTGCCAGCAGCGCTAGCTCCTACGAGCAGTACTTC.

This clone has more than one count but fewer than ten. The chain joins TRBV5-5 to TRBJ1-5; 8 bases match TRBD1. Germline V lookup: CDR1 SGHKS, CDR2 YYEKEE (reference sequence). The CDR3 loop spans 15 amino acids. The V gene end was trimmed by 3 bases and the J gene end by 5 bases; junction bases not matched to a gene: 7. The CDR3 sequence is CASSSYRGYDQPQHF. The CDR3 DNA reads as TGTGCCAGCAGCTCATACAGGGGGTACGATCAGCCCCAGCATTTT.

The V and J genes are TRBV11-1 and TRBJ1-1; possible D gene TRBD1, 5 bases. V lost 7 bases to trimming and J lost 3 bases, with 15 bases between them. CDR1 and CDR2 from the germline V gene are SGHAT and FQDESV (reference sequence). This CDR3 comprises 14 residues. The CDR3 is CASNPLGLDTEAFF. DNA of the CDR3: TGTGCCAGCAACCCCTTGGGGCTGGACACTGAAGCTTTCTTT. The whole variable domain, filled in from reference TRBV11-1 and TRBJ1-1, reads EAEVAQSPRYKITEKSQAVAFWCDPISGHATLYWYRQILGQGPELLVQFQDESVVDDSQLPKDRFSAERLKGVDSTLKIQPAELGDSAMYLCASNPLGLDTEAFFGQGTRLTVV.